This TCR beta chain was found in a study of blood T cell repertoires in COVID-19. V lost 2 bases and J lost 11, with 9 bases in between. This CDR3 comprises 11 residues. Germline V gene sequence: CDR1 MNHNY, CDR2 SVGAGI (reference sequence). Original processing methods: Reference gene primer amplification gave nucleated cell count estimates. The protocol was immunoSEQ multiplex PCR, while the TCRdb copy is restricted to in-frame clones and leaves out a portion. The DNA was the basis for D and trimming; V, J and clone size are from that table. The data contain 90,000 to 130,000 clones, 85% of them singletons.

V and J are TRBV6-6 and TRBJ1-1; no reliable D call. The sequenced sample consisted of peripheral blood. The TCR comes from a man aged 35 to 55 with acute or convalescent COVID-19. The CDR3 is CASSYNLGAFF. CDR3 DNA sequence: TGTGCCAGCAGTTACAATCTCGGGGCTTTCTTT.